The T cell receptor beta chain under discussion was sequenced for a study of blood T cell repertoires in COVID-19 (dated by TCRdb to 2019 to 2021). As for the study more broadly: The collaborator samples originated in the United States, Italy and Spain and spanned the acute and convalescent phases of COVID-19. Deeply sampled blood TCRbeta repertoires from subjects exposed to, actively infected with, or recovered from COVID-19 were included in the dataset. The material from the prospective study consisted of cDNA or gDNA derived from T cells, B-cell-depleted T cells, or PBMCs. Where available, HLA class I and class II types were taken from metadata supplied by the sample provider and were not determined by assay-based typing. Nearly every sample came with metadata listing a de-identified subject ID, COVID-19 status, age in years and sex. A freely available public database, intended as a resource for researchers studying the immune response to SARS-CoV-2, is where the repertoires were released. Samples were obtained from the ongoing ImmuneRACE study (first 160 participants) and from 1,254 subjects provided by 6 global collaborators. General findings and caveats noted by the study authors: How much clinical and demographic metadata was included differed by source and by participant, and the metadata was provided uncurated.

CDR1 is given as SGHNT and CDR2 as YYREEE, both from the germline V gene (reference sequence). V is cut back by 3 bases and J by 6 bases, with 10 bases in the junction unmatched. The CDR3 starts with the cysteine, ends with the phenylalanine, and has 16 residues. The read is trimmed to its CDR3 DNA, 48 bases read in frame from base 1. As concerns this clone: Its antigen has not been determined. The input lacks base qualities; no much larger clone sits a single base away.

In the prospective study, participants were roughly 18 to 90 years old, resided in 20 to 30 geographic areas of the United States, and were enrolled through a virtual design. In the prospective study, participants were assigned to cohorts based on the clinical history participants reported in a screening survey and a study questionnaire. Recovered participants in ImmuneRACE Cohort 3 were defined by two consecutive negative NP/OP PCR tests, clearance by a healthcare professional, or resolution of symptoms. Each participant in the prospective study had whole blood, serum and a nasopharyngeal or oropharyngeal swab collected by mobile phlebotomists. Additional blood draws and questionnaires over an approximately 2-month period could optionally be provided by prospective study participants. Before DNA extraction, blood samples from the prospective study were shipped at room temperature or frozen. The immunoSEQ Assay, a bias-controlled multiplex PCR, was used to amplify TCRbeta CDR3 regions from genomic DNA. As for how the authors treated the data: The number of nucleated cells in each sample was estimated from the amplification of reference gene primers within the assay. To quantify the absolute abundance of each unique TCRbeta CDR3 rearrangement, sequence reads were collapsed and filtered. For each sample, productive Simpson clonality was calculated by taking the square root of Simpson's diversity index across productive rearrangements. The immuneACCESS repertoire file appears here via TCRdb, limited to in-frame rearrangements. These files lack a portion of the clones; in checked studies, under half of the deficit traces to unresolved V genes, and the cause of the others is not known. Clone size and V and J calls were adopted from that table, with D and trimming inferred from the DNA. Counted in this sample were 450,000 to 500,000 clones; 70% to 90% of them appeared once. Clones ranked in the top ten supply under 9.5% of the sample.

The V gene is TRBV5-4 and the J gene is TRBJ2-1, and TRBD1 matches 9 of the central bases. The clonotype comes from a woman aged 55-75 years who had recovered from COVID-19. The sequencing input was PBMCs or T cells enriched from blood (not recorded which). The DNA reads TGTGCCAGCAGCTGGGGGACGGGGACAGGGCGCAATGAGCAGTTCTTC. This encodes CASSWGTGTGRNEQFF.